This is a list of T cell receptor beta chains from one sample in a study of cytomegalovirus exposure and HLA in healthy donors. This table comes from immunoSEQ multiplex PCR, and its TCRdb copy is limited to in-frame clones, with some not included. In the table there are under 110,000 clones, under 80% of which are singletons. The sequenced sample was PBMCs. Source of these receptors: a man between 60 and 70 years old in good health and CMV-seronegative. The CDR3 runs from the conserved cysteine through the conserved F or W. A D gene is named only where the DNA matches it firmly. Not all rows give a size; the values are once, few, many and, for expanded clones, a class.

abundance: NA; d_gene: NA; v_gene: TRBV5-1; len: 14; j_gene: TRBJ2-3; CDR3nt: TGCGCCAGCAGCTTGGACGGTAGCACAGATACGCAGTATTTT; CDR3aa: CASSLDGSTDTQYF
abundance: NA; d_gene: NA; v_gene: TRBV5-6; len: 14; j_gene: TRBJ1-2; CDR3nt: TGTGCCAGCAGCTGGAGACCCGTGAACTATGGCTACACCTTC; CDR3aa: CASSWRPVNYGYTF
abundance: NA; d_gene: NA; v_gene: TRBV7-2; len: 13; j_gene: TRBJ1-5; CDR3nt: TGTGCCAGCAGCCGAGACCAGGGTCAGCCCCAGCATTTT; CDR3aa: CASSRDQGQPQHF
abundance: NA; d_gene: NA; v_gene: TRBV30; len: 13; j_gene: TRBJ1-1; CDR3nt: TGTGCCTGGAGTAAACAAAGGAACACTGAAGCTTTCTTT; CDR3aa: CAWSKQRNTEAFF
abundance: NA; d_gene: NA; v_gene: TRBV5-1; len: 16; j_gene: TRBJ1-3; CDR3nt: TGCGCCAGCAGCTTGGAGCATTCGAGCTCTGGAAACACCATATATTTT; CDR3aa: CASSLEHSSSGNTIYF
abundance: NA; d_gene: NA; v_gene: TRBV2; len: 14; j_gene: TRBJ1-5; CDR3nt: TGTGCCAGCAGCGCTCTAGAGGGGGATCAGCCCCAGCATTTT; CDR3aa: CASSALEGDQPQHF
abundance: once; d_gene: NA; v_gene: TRBV7-2; len: 16; j_gene: TRBJ1-2; CDR3nt: TGTGCCAGCAGCTTAGTACCTATACTAACTAACTATGGCTACACCTTC; CDR3aa: CASSLVPILTNYGYTF
abundance: NA; d_gene: NA; v_gene: TRBV7-2; len: 16; j_gene: TRBJ1-5; CDR3nt: TGTGCCAGCAGCCCCCCCTGGGAGGCCTCCAATCAGCCCCAGCATTTT; CDR3aa: CASSPPWEASNQPQHF
abundance: NA; d_gene: NA; v_gene: TRBV5-4; len: 15; j_gene: TRBJ2-1; CDR3nt: TGTGCCAGCAGCCTAACAGGGTGGGGGGGTTATGAGCAGTTCTTC; CDR3aa: CASSLTGWGGYEQFF
abundance: NA; d_gene: NA; v_gene: TRBV4-3; len: 13; j_gene: TRBJ2-3; CDR3nt: TGCGCCAGCAGCCTAGCGCTCACAGATACGCAGTATTTT; CDR3aa: CASSLALTDTQYF
abundance: NA; d_gene: NA; v_gene: TRBV7-9; len: 12; j_gene: TRBJ1-2; CDR3nt: TGTTCCAGCAGCCCGGACAGCTATGGCTACACCTTC; CDR3aa: CSSSPDSYGYTF
abundance: NA; d_gene: NA; v_gene: TRBV4-3; len: 14; j_gene: TRBJ1-1; CDR3nt: TGCGCCAGCAGTCGGACGGGGGAGGACACTGAAGCTTTCTTT; CDR3aa: CASSRTGEDTEAFF
abundance: NA; d_gene: NA; v_gene: TRBV6-5; len: 13; j_gene: TRBJ1-4; CDR3nt: TGTGCCAGCAGTAATGGGGGGTATGAAAAACTGTTTTTT; CDR3aa: CASSNGGYEKLFF
abundance: NA; d_gene: NA; v_gene: TRBV2; len: 16; j_gene: TRBJ1-5; CDR3nt: TGTGCCAGCAGTGAGGACAGAACCAAATACAATCAGCCCCAGCATTTT; CDR3aa: CASSEDRTKYNQPQHF
abundance: few; d_gene: TRBD1; v_gene: TRBV2; len: 13; j_gene: TRBJ2-2; CDR3nt: TGTGCCAGCAGTGGGACAGGAGCCGGGGAGCTGTTTTTT; CDR3aa: CASSGTGAGELFF
abundance: once; d_gene: TRBD1; v_gene: TRBV19; len: 16; j_gene: TRBJ2-1; CDR3nt: TGTGCCAGTAGTATTCCAGGACAGGGTATCTCTAATGAGCAGTTCTTC; CDR3aa: CASSIPGQGISNEQFF
abundance: NA; d_gene: TRBD1; v_gene: TRBV5-1; len: 14; j_gene: TRBJ1-2; CDR3nt: TGCGCCAGCAGCTTTGAATGGACAGGGGATGGCTACACCTTC; CDR3aa: CASSFEWTGDGYTF
abundance: NA; d_gene: NA; v_gene: TRBV5-5; len: 15; j_gene: TRBJ2-5; CDR3nt: TGTGCCAGCAGCTTTGGTACGGGTGACCAAGAGACCCAGTACTTC; CDR3aa: CASSFGTGDQETQYF